The clone carrying this T cell receptor (beta chain) was counted a few times. What it recognizes is unknown. This specimen comes from a study of follicular helper T cells after annual influenza vaccination. The CDR3 covers 14 residues. Trimming at V came to 4 bases and at J to 5 bases, leaving 5 bases not matched to a gene. Looked up from germline, CDR1 is SGHRS and CDR2 is YFSETQ. This table comes from immunoSEQ multiplex PCR, and its TCRdb copy is limited to in-frame clones, with some not included. The data contain some 5,000 clones, about four fifths of them seen just once; the ten biggest clones take up roughly 2.2%. Study-wide points: Most later recoveries of Day 7 ICOS+CD38+ clones were ICOS-CD38- cTfh.

Time point described: 2015-2016 season, pre-vaccination. No donor had influenza vaccine in the prior 6 months; all lived in the community. The input for sequencing was CXCR5+ CD38- circulating T follicular helper cells from blood, taken on the day of influenza vaccination. The subset is: circulating Tfh, non-naive CD4+CXCR5+PD-1+ (ICOS+CD38+ or ICOS-CD38-). This sequence was found in an adult who received the influenza vaccine. The J gene is TRBJ1-1, the V gene TRBV5-1, with 10 bases aligning to TRBD1. The CDR3 DNA sequence: TGCGCCAGCAGCCCTCGGACAGGGGGGACTGAAGCTTTCTTT. Translated, it gives CASSPRTGGTEAFF.